The source of this TCR beta chain is a study of CD8 T cells in ankylosing spondylitis. The CDR3 covers 14 residues. V was clipped by 1 base and J by 8 bases; unmatched bases: 5. Germline V lookup: CDR1 MGHDK, CDR2 SYGVNS. MiXCR, applied by TCRdb to the 5' RACE reads, yields one record per CDR3 protein. Altogether about 35,000 distinct CDR3 sequences are present, about a tenth being singletons, with the ten largest covering about 16%. This clonotype has ten or more counts. The chain uses TRBV25-1 and TRBJ1-1, with TRBD1 matching 9 bases. Source material: blood, either unsorted or a sorted T cell fraction (not recorded which). This receptor was taken from a male donor with ankylosing spondylitis or in good health (not recorded which). The CDR3: CASSEFGDRAEAFF. CDR3 DNA: TGTGCCAGCAGTGAATTTGGGGACAGGGCAGAAGCTTTCTTT.